What follows describes a single T cell receptor (beta chain). Extraction and reverse transcription of RNA yielded cDNA as the sequencing template. Clones were read by immunoSEQ multiplex PCR, and TCRdb kept only the in-frame ones, dropping some. The data contain about 150,000 clones, 50% to 65% of them singletons. The data belong to a study of CD8+ T cells in alopecia areata. For the study at large: Treated patients swallowed 5 to 10 mg of oral tofacitinib twice daily.

The trim removed 3 bases at V and 2 bases at J, leaving 4 bases unmatched. This CDR3 region has 15 residues. The germline V gene encodes CDR1 SGDLS and CDR2 YYNGEE. The rearrangement joins TRBV9 to TRBJ2-3; 9 bases match TRBD2. The sequence was obtained from a human donor with alopecia areata. The sample consisted of CD8+ T cells sorted from blood, taken at week 0. CDR3 bases: TGTGCCAGCAGCGCGAGCGGGGGGATCACAGATACGCAGTATTTT. Its protein product is CASSASGGITDTQYF.